This T cell receptor (beta chain) was obtained from a study of T cells after yellow fever vaccination. TCRdb independently ran MiXCR on the 5' RACE reads; one entry per CDR3 protein. Of about 160,000 distinct CDR3 sequences in the sample, around 7% were seen once. The sample here was CD4+ T cells sorted from PBMCs, taken roughly 5 days after the first yellow fever vaccination. This TCR came from a man aged 18 to 35 who received the YFV17D yellow fever vaccine.

The DNA of the CDR3 is TGTGCCAGCACCCCGCGGGGTCGGGGCACAGATACGCAGTATTTT. Translated: CASTPRGRGTDTQYF. This sequence joins TRBV7-9 and TRBJ2-3, with D possibly matching TRBD2 (6 bases). Trimming pared 7 bases from V and 1 base from J, leaving 15 bases between. CDR1 is SEHNR and CDR2 is FQNEAQ in the germline V gene (reference sequence). The CDR3 length is 15 residues.